This T cell receptor beta chain emerged from a study of T cells in Graves' hyperthyroidism and ophthalmopathy. The ends were cut back, 6 bases at V and 0 bases at J, with 11 bases in the middle. Germline CDR1 DFQATT, CDR2 SNEGSKA (reference sequence). The CDR3 contains 13 residues. RNA transcripts were the template for amplifying TCR beta CDR3 regions. The TCR CDR3 first-round RT-PCR relied on the HTBI primer set. TCRdb reanalysed the multiplex PCR reads using MiXCR and keeps one entry per CDR3 protein. This table holds approximately 640,000 distinct CDR3 sequences, 15% to 20% found once. The source material was blood. The source of this sequence is a woman in her twenties or thirties with Graves' hyperthyroidism. V gene TRBV20-1 combines with J gene TRBJ1-1; D is undetermined. The CDR3 spells CSAQTSMNTEAFF. DNA of the CDR3: TGCAGTGCACAGACAAGCATGAACACTGAAGCTTTCTTT.